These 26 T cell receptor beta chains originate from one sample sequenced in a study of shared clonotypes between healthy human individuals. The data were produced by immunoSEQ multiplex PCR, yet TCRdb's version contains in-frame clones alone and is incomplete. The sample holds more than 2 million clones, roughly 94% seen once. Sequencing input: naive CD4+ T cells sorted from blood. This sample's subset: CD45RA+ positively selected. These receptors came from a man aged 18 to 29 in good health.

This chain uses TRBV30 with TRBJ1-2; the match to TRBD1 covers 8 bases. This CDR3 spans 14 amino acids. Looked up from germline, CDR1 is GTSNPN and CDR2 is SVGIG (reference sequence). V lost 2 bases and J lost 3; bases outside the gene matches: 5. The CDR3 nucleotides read TGTGCCTGGAGTACGACAGGGGCCGACTATGGCTACACCTTC. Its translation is CAWSTTGADYGYTF.

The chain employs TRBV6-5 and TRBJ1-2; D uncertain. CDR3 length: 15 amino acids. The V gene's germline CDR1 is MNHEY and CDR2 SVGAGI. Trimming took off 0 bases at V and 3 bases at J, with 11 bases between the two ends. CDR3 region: CASSYSGGRYYGYTF. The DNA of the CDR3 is TGTGCCAGCAGTTACTCGGGTGGCAGGTACTATGGCTACACCTTC.

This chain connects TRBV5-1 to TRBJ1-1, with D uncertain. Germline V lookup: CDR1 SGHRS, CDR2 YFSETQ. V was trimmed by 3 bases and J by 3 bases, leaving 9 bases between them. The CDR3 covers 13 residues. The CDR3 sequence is CASSSGWDTEAFF. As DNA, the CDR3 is TGCGCCAGCAGCTCCGGGTGGGACACTGAAGCTTTCTTT.

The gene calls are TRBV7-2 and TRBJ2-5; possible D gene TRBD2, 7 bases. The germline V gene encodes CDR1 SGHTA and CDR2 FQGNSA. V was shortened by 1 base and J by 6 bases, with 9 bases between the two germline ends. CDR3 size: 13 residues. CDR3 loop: CASSLEGGQTQYF. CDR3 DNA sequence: TGTGCCAGCAGCTTAGAGGGGGGGCAGACCCAGTACTTC. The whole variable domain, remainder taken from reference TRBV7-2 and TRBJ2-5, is GAGVSQSPSNKVTEKGKDVELRCDPISGHTALYWYRQSLGQGLEFLIYFQGNSAPDKSGLPSDRFSAERTGGSVSTLTIQRTQQEDSAVYLCASSLEGGQTQYFGPGTRLLVL.

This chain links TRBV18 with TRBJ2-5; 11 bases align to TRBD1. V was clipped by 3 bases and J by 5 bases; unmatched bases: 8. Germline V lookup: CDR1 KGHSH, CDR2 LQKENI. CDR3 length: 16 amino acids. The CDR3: CASSPTGQGVRETQYF. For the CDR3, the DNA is TGTGCCAGCTCACCTACGGGACAGGGGGTGAGGGAGACCCAGTACTTC.

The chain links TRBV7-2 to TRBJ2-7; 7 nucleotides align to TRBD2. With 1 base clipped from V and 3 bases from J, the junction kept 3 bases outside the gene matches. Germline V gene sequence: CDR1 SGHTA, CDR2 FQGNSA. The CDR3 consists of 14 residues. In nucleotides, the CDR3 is TGTGCCAGCAGCTTAGATTGGGGGGGCTACGAGCAGTACTTC. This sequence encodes CASSLDWGGYEQYF.

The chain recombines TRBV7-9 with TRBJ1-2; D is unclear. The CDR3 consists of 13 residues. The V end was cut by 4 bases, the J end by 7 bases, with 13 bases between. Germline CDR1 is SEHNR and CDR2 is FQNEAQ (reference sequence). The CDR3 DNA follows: TGTGCCAGCAGCTCGAGGGCAGAGGGTGGCTACACCTTC. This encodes CASSSRAEGGYTF.

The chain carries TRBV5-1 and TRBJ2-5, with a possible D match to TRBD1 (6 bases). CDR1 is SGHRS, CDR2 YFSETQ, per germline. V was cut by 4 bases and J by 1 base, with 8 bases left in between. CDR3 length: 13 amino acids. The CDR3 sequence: CASSQDSQETQYF. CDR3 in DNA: TGCGCCAGCAGCCAGGACAGCCAAGAGACCCAGTACTTC. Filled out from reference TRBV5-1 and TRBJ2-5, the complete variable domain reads KAGVTQTPRYLIKTRGQQVTLSCSPISGHRSVSWYQQTPGQGLQFLFEYFSETQRNKGNFPGRFSGRQFSNSRSEMNVSTLELGDSALYLCASSQDSQETQYFGPGTRLLVL.

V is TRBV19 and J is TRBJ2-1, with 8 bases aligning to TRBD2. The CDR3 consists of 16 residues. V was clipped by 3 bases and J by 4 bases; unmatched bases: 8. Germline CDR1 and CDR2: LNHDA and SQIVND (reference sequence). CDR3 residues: CASSIGGAGRYNEQFF. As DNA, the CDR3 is TGTGCCAGTAGTATCGGGGGGGCAGGGAGATACAATGAGCAGTTCTTC.

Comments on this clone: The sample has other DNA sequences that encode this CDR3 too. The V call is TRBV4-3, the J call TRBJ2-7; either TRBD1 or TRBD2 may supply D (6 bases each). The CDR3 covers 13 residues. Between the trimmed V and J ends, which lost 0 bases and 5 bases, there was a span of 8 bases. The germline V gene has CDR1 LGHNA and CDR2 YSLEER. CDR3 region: CASSQDRGHEQYF. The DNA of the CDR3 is TGCGCCAGCAGCCAAGATCGGGGGCACGAGCAGTACTTC.

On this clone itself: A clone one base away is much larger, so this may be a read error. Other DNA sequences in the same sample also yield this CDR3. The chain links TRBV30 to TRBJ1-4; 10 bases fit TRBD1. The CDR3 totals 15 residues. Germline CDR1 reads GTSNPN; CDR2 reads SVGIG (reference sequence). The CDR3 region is CAWSAGTGAGEKLFF. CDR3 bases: TGCGCCTGGAGCGCCGGGACAGGGGCGGGTGAAAAACTGTTTTTT.

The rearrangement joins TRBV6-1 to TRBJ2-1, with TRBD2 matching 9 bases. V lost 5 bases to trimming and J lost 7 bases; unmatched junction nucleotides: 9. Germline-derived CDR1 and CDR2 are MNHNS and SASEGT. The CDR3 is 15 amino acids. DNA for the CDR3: TGTGCCAGCAGTTCGGGCGGGGGGGCCTGGAATGAGCAGTTCTTC. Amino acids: CASSSGGGAWNEQFF.

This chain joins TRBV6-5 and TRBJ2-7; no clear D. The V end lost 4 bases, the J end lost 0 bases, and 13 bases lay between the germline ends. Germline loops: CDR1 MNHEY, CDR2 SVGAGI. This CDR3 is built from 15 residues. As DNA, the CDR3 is TGTGCCAGCAGTTTTGGTGGTCGAGGCTCCTACGAGCAGTACTTC. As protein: CASSFGGRGSYEQYF.

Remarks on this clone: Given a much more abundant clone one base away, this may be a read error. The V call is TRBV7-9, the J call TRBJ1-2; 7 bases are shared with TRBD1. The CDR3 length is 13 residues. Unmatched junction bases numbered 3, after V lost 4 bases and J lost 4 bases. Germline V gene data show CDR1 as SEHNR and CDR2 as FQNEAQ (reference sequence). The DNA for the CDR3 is TGTGCCAGCAGCTGGGGACAGATCTATGGCTACACCTTC. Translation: CASSWGQIYGYTF.

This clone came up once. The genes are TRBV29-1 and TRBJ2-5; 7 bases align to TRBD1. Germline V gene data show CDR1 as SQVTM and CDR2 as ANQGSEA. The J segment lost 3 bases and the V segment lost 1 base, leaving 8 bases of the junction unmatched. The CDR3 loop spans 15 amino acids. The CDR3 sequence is CSVEVRGQGKETQYF. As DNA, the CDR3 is TGCAGCGTTGAAGTAAGGGGGCAGGGAAAAGAGACCCAGTACTTC.

The CDR3 region is CASSPQGTGAGTEAFF. CDR3 coding DNA: TGTGCCAGCTCACCACAGGGGACGGGGGCAGGGACTGAAGCTTTCTTT. The J gene is TRBJ1-1, the V gene TRBV18, with D possibly matching TRBD1 (6 bases). V lost 1 base to trimming and J lost 5 bases, with 17 bases between them. The germline V gene has CDR1 KGHSH and CDR2 LQKENI. The CDR3 extends over 16 amino acids.

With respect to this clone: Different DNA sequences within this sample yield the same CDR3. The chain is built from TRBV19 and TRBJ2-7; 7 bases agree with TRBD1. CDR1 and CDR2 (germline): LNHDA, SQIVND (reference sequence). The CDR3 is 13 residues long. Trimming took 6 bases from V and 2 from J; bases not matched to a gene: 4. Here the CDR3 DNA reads TGTGCCAGTAGCCCGGGACAGCCCTACGAGCAGTACTTC. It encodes CASSPGQPYEQYF.

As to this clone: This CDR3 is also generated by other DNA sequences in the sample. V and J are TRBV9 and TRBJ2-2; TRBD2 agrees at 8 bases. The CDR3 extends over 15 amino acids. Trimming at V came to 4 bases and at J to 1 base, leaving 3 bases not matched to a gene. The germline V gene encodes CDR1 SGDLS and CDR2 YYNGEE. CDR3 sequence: CASSPTSENTGELFF. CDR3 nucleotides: TGTGCCAGCAGCCCGACTAGCGAGAACACCGGGGAGCTGTTTTTT.

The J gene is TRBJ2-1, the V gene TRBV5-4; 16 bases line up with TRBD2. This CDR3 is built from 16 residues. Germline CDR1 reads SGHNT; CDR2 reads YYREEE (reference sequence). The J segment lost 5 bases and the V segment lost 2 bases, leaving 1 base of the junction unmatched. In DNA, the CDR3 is TGTGCCAGCAGCTTCGGGACTAGCGGGAGGGACAATGAGCAGTTCTTC. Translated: CASSFGTSGRDNEQFF. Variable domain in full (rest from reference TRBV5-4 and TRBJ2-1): ETGVTQSPTHLIKTRGQQVTLRCSSQSGHNTVSWYQQALGQGPQFIFQYYREEENGRGNFPPRFSGLQFPNYSSELNVNALELDDSALYLCASSFGTSGRDNEQFFGPGTRLTVL.

CDR3 amino acids: CASSADGGKGRNIQYF. The CDR3 DNA reads TGTGCCAGCAGCGCGGACGGGGGAAAGGGGCGGAACATTCAGTACTTC. The genes are TRBV5-8 and TRBJ2-4; tentative D call: TRBD2 (6 bases). CDR3 length: 16 residues. Looked up from germline, CDR1 is SGHTS and CDR2 is YDEGEE. Trimming removed 4 bases at V and 7 bases at J, with 21 bases between.

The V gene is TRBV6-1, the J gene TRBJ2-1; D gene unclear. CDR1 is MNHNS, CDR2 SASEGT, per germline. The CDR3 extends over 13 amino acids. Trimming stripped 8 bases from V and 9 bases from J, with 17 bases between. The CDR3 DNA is TGTGCCAGCTCCGGGTCCCAATTCGGTGAGCAGTTCTTC. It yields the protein CASSGSQFGEQFF.

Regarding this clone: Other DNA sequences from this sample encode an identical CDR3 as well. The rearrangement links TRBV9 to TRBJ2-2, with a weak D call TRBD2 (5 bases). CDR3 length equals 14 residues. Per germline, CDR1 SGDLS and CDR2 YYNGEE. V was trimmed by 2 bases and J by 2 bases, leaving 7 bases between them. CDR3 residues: CASSVGGNTGELFF. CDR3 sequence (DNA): TGTGCCAGCAGCGTTGGAGGAAACACCGGGGAGCTGTTTTTT.

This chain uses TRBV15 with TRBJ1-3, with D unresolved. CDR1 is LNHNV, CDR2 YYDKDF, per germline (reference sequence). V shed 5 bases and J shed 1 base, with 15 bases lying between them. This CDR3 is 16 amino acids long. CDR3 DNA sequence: TGTGCCACCAGCGCCCCTGGAGGAGCTTCTGGAAACACCATATATTTT. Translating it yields CATSAPGGASGNTIYF.

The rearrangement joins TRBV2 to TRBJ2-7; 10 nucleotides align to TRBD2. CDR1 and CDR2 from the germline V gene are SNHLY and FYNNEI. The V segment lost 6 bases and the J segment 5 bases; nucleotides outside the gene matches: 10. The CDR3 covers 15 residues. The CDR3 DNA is TGTGCCAGCAGCCAAGGACTAGCGGAAGCCAACGAGCAGTACTTC. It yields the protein CASSQGLAEANEQYF.

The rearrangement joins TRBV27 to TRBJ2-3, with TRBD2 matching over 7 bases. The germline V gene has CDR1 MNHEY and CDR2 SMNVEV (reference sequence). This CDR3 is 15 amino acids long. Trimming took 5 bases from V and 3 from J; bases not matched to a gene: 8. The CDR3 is CASSRLTGGTDTQYF. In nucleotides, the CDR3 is TGTGCCAGCAGTCGGCTAACGGGAGGTACAGATACGCAGTATTTT.

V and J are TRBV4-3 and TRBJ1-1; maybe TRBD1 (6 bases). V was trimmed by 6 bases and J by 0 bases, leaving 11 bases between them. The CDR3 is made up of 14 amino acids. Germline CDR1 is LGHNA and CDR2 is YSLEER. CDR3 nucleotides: TGCGCCAGCAGGAAAGGACAGCTGAACACTGAAGCTTTCTTT. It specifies CASRKGQLNTEAFF.